This record looks at one TCR beta chain sequence and its context. No antigen is known for it. Sequenced by immunoSEQ multiplex PCR; TCRdb stores in-frame clones only, minus some. Of some 93,000 clones detected, around nine tenths appear once; the ten largest clones hold 9% to 13%. This CDR3 contains 15 residues. CDR1 and CDR2 (germline): MNHEY, SVGAGI. V dropped 5 bases and J dropped 0; count of bases not matched to a gene: 4. Doses given second, at about 4 or about 12 weeks, were pooled. The data stem from a study of T cell responses to AZD1222 COVID-19 vaccine. Study observations and caveats: Every sample of the repertoires postdated the peak T cell response.

This clonotype was obtained from an adult who received the AZD1222 COVID-19 vaccine. The V gene is TRBV6-5, the J gene TRBJ1-5, with TRBD1 matching over 7 bases. The sequencing used peripheral blood, collected 28 days after the second AZD1222 dose. The CDR3 here is CASSPRDSSNQPQHF. CDR3 nucleotides: TGTGCCAGCAGTCCCCGGGACAGTAGCAATCAGCCCCAGCATTTT.